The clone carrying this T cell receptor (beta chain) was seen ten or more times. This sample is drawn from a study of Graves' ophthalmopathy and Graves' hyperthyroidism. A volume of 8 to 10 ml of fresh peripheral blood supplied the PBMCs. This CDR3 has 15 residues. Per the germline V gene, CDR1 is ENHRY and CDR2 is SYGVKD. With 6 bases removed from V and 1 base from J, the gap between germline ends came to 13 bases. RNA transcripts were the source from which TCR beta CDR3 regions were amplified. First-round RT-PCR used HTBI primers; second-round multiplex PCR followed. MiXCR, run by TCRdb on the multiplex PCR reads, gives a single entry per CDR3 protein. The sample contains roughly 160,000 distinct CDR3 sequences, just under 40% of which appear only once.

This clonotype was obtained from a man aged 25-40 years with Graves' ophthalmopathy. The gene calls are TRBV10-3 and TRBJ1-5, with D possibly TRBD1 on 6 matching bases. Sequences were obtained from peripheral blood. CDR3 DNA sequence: TGTGCCATCAGACAGGGATTAGGGAGCAATCAGCCCCAGCATTTT. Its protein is CAIRQGLGSNQPQHF.